This T cell receptor (beta chain) was profiled in a study of T-cell memory formation after mild COVID-19 (dated by TCRdb to the early 2020s). Study-level background: TCR sequence clusters from the two donors were found to be largely donor specific. In a couple of donors, T-cell clones that expanded and contracted after mild COVID-19 were followed by sequencing TCRalpha and TCRbeta repertoires longitudinally. Two young, previously healthy adult volunteers, one female and one male, were included in the cohort. The research as a whole found: Clones contracting from day 15 to 85 had balanced CD4/CD8 phenotypes, while a second wave expanding from day 15 to 37 was biased towards CD4+. Whether the second-wave clones peaking on day 37 were SARS-CoV-2 specific was not confirmed. Contracting CD4+ clones turned up mainly in the CM and EM memory subsets, whereas EMRA was where CD8+ clones were enriched. Only two mild cases were covered in the study, and larger cohorts including severe cases with pre-infection samples were considered necessary. Some responding clones were detected in pre-infection memory, which suggested that pre-existing cross-reactive memory T cells had joined the SARS-CoV-2 response.

This clonotype has only a few counts. It lacks a known antigen. No base qualities exist here, and no much larger clone lies one base off it. These reads were obtained on an Illumina NovaSeq 6000. TCRalpha and TCRbeta cDNA libraries were built by 5'RACE with constant-segment primers, adding sample barcodes and unique molecular identifiers. RNA was extracted from every sample with Trizol reagent. Libraries were amplified in two PCR steps, with a second sample barcode and Illumina TruSeq adapters added in the second step. Sequencing of the libraries was done on an Illumina NovaSeq, producing 2 x 150 bp paired-end reads. Concerning the study's data processing: With migec v1.2.7, reads were demultiplexed and then collapsed into UMI-guided consensus sequences. Using mixcr v2.1.11, the UMI consensuses were aligned to TRA and TRB V and J templates and assembled into clonotypes. Expanded or contracted clonotypes were those called significant by both edgeR and NoisET, with noise models trained on biological replicates. For edgeR calls, the cutoffs were a false discovery rate-adjusted p below 0.01 and a log2 fold-change threshold of 1. As an exploratory analysis of dynamics, max-normalized trajectories of the 1000 most abundant clonotypes were examined with PCA combined with hierarchical clustering. Each responding clone was given a CD4 or CD8 phenotype based on the CD4+ and CD8+ repertoires, which had been sequenced separately. The public reads were run again by TCRdb, first through fastp at Q25 and then through MiXCR, and only productive beta chains were kept. Each record represents a unique CDR3 protein, reported with the most common genes and DNA among its rows. TCRdb, rather than the study authors, made the V and J calls. This sample has a few hundred thousand distinct CDR3 sequences in its table, and less than 25% of those were observed once. Around 8.4% of the sample goes to the ten largest clones.

Ficoll-Paque density gradient centrifugation was the method used to isolate PBMCs. Sequencing input: PBMCs or a T cell subset sorted from them (not recorded which). This clonotype originated in an adult woman who had mild COVID-19 (a few samples of this study predate the infection). The sample titles of this study are shuffled in the database, so cell type and time point are left out; the donor was told from shared clones.

The CDR3 region has the sequence CASSLEPAGAGGELFF. At the DNA level, the sequence is TGCGCCAGCAGCTTGGAACCAGCGGGGGCAGGCGGGGAGCTGTTTTTT. Recombination joined TRBV5-1 with TRBJ2-2; 8 central nucleotides agree with TRBD2. CDR1 and CDR2 were assigned from the germline V gene as SGHRS and YFSETQ. The germline V and J ends show losses of 0 bases and 7 bases respectively, and no gene match explains 8 bases of the junction. The CDR3 goes from the cysteine to the phenylalanine over 16 residues. This entry keeps only the CDR3 DNA: 48 bases, framed from base 1.